Listed below are T cell receptor beta chains from one sample, sequenced in a study of CD8 T cells in ankylosing spondylitis. From the 5' RACE reads, TCRdb called clonotypes with MiXCR, one entry per CDR3 protein. Among some 240,000 distinct CDR3 sequences, 7% to 8% were seen once, and the ten largest hold 13% to 15%. The sample was blood, either unsorted or a sorted T cell fraction (not recorded which). These receptors all stem from a male donor with ankylosing spondylitis. CDR3s include the opening cysteine and the closing phenylalanine or tryptophan. The D gene is left open where the match is weak. Some rows have no size entry. The others give once, few or many, or a class for an expanded clone.

clone size	D gene	J gene	V gene	CDR3 protein	CDR3 DNA
few	TRBD2	TRBJ2-1	TRBV28	CASSWGIMTSGSIYEQFF	TGTGCCAGCAGTTGGGGGATCATGACTAGCGGGAGTATATATGAGCAGTTCTTC
NA	NA	TRBJ2-5	TRBV4-3	CASSQGGARGETQYF	TGCGCCAGCAGCCAAGGAGGGGCGCGCGGAGAGACCCAGTACTTC
many	TRBD1	TRBJ2-5	TRBV10-3	CAVRTGGEETQYF	TGTGCCGTTCGGACAGGGGGCGAGGAGACCCAGTACTTC
many	NA	TRBJ2-5	TRBV27	CASSQETQYF	TGTGCCAGCAGCCAAGAGACCCAGTACTTC
many	TRBD2	TRBJ2-1	TRBV6-1	CASSRTSGNYNEQFF	TGTGCCAGCAGCAGGACTAGCGGTAACTACAATGAGCAGTTCTTC
NA	TRBD1	TRBJ2-7	TRBV11-2	CASSWDRDHEQYF	TGTGCCAGCAGTTGGGACAGGGACCACGAGCAGTACTTC
many	TRBD2	TRBJ2-7	TRBV4-3	CASSPGGPDYEQYF	TGCGCCAGCAGCCCGGGGGGACCGGATTACGAGCAGTACTTC
many	TRBD1	TRBJ2-7	TRBV27	CASSRQGWEQYF	TGTGCCAGCAGTCGACAGGGGTGGGAGCAGTACTTC
many	NA	TRBJ1-5	TRBV6-2/TRBV6-3	CASSYFYSNQPQHF	TGTGCCAGCAGTTATTTCTATAGCAATCAGCCCCAGCATTTT
many	TRBD1	TRBJ1-2	TRBV9	CASSGQGADYGYTF	TGTGCCAGCAGCGGACAGGGGGCAGACTATGGCTACACCTTC
NA	NA	TRBJ1-4	TRBV7-9	CASSLRRGDEKLFF	TGTGCCAGCAGCTTAAGGAGGGGTGATGAAAAACTGTTTTTT
many	NA	TRBJ2-1	TRBV5-1	CASSFFLRGNNEQFF	TGCGCCAGCAGCTTCTTTCTCCGTGGAAACAATGAGCAGTTCTTC
NA	NA	TRBJ1-1	TRBV5-5	CASSPGLPEAFF	TGTGCCAGCAGCCCCGGGCTCCCTGAAGCTTTCTTT
many	NA	TRBJ2-3	TRBV27	CASSPLQAGDTQYF	TGTGCCAGCAGTCCTCTCCAGGCGGGAGATACGCAGTATTTT
few	NA	TRBJ2-7	TRBV7-2	CASSHSQGSEQYF	TGTGCCAGCAGCCATTCTCAAGGGTCCGAGCAGTACTTC
many	NA	TRBJ1-3	TRBV4-3	CASSQDLSSGNTIYF	TGCGCCAGCAGCCAAGATCTGTCTTCTGGAAACACCATATATTTT
many	TRBD1	TRBJ1-6	TRBV7-9	CASGKTTGLDSPLHF	TGTGCCAGCGGGAAAACGACAGGGCTGGATTCACCCCTCCACTTT
many	NA	TRBJ2-3	TRBV20-1	CSARVSTTDTQYF	TGCAGTGCTAGAGTTAGTACGACAGATACGCAGTATTTT
NA	NA	TRBJ2-1	TRBV5-1	CASSTRVNEQFF	TGCGCCAGCAGCACCAGGGTTAATGAGCAGTTCTTC
few	TRBD2	TRBJ2-2	TRBV6-5	CASTYSGGEYTGELFF	TGTGCCAGCACGTACTCGGGGGGAGAATACACCGGGGAGCTGTTTTTT
NA	NA	TRBJ1-1	TRBV19	CASSWGTGTEAFF	TGTGCCAGTAGTTGGGGAACCGGGACTGAAGCTTTCTTT
many	NA	TRBJ2-5	TRBV5-1	CASSLGGLPETQYF	TGCGCCAGCAGCTTGGGTGGGTTGCCAGAGACCCAGTACTTC
many	NA	TRBJ1-1	TRBV12-3/TRBV12-4	CASTPRFLVNTEAFF	TGTGCCAGCACTCCCAGGTTCCTCGTGAACACTGAAGCTTTCTTT
many	NA	TRBJ2-7	TRBV11-2	CASSFKGEQYF	TGTGCCAGCAGCTTCAAAGGGGAGCAGTACTTC
many	NA	TRBJ2-1	TRBV28	CASSPGPSSEQFF	TGTGCCAGCAGCCCCGGACCTTCCAGTGAGCAGTTCTTC
NA	NA	TRBJ2-3	TRBV4-1	CASSHPSGGQENTDTQYF	TGCGCCAGCAGCCATCCTTCGGGGGGACAGGAGAACACAGATACGCAGTATTTT
NA	TRBD1	TRBJ1-1	TRBV12-5	CASGLTQGVNTEAFF	TGTGCTAGTGGTTTGACTCAGGGGGTGAACACTGAAGCTTTCTTT
many	NA	TRBJ1-2	TRBV7-9	CASSLGGSTLPYGYTF	TGTGCCAGCAGCTTAGGGGGGTCAACGTTACCTTATGGCTACACCTTC
many	TRBD1	TRBJ1-2	TRBV4-2	CASSPKTGNYGYTF	TGTGCCAGCAGCCCCAAGACAGGGAACTATGGCTACACCTTC
NA	TRBD1	TRBJ2-7	TRBV9	CAGSAGQGSYEQYF	TGTGCCGGCAGCGCCGGACAGGGGTCCTACGAGCAGTACTTC
many	NA	TRBJ2-2	TRBV20-1	CSARDIQITGELFF	TGCAGTGCTAGAGATATACAGATCACCGGGGAGCTGTTTTTT
many	NA	TRBJ2-7	TRBV27	CASSFSSGRYEQYF	TGTGCCAGCAGTTTCTCGTCCGGCCGCTACGAGCAGTACTTC